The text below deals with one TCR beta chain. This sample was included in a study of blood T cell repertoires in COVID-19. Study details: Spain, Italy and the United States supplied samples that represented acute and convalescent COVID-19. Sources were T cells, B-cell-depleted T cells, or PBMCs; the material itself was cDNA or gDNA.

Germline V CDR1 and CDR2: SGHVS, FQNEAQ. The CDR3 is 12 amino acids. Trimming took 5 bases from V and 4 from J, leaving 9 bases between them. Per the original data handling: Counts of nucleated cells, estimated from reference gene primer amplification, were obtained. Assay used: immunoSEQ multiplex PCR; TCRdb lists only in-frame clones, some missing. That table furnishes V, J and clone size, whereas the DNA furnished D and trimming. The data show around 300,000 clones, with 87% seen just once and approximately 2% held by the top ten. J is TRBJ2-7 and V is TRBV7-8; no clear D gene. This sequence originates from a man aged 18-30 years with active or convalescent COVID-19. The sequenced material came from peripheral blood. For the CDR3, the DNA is TGTGCCAGCAGCAACGGTGGTTACGAGCAGTACTTC. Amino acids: CASSNGGYEQYF.